This T cell receptor (beta chain) was obtained from a study of cytomegalovirus exposure and HLA in healthy donors. The PCR ran on 60 Vbeta and 13 Jbeta primers. The repertoire was sequenced with immunoSEQ multiplex PCR; TCRdb's copy has only in-frame clones and lacks some. This sample has some 120,000 clones; around 70% occur once, and the top ten carry 1.6%. V trimming: 1 base; J trimming: 6 bases; junction bases outside the gene matches: 5. This CDR3 is built from 15 residues. The germline V gene encodes CDR1 SGHTA and CDR2 FQGNSA. Material: PBMCs. The receptor was isolated from a woman under 30 in good health and CMV-seronegative. The chain uses TRBV7-2 and TRBJ1-2, with 10 bases fitting TRBD1. This CDR3 is CASSLEGTGVDGYTF. The CDR3 DNA follows: TGTGCCAGCAGCTTAGAAGGGACAGGGGTCGATGGCTACACCTTC.